This paragraph reports one TCR beta chain. This receptor's antigen is unknown. Base qualities were left out, and no much larger clone turns up one base away. The data are from a study of CD8 T cell repertoires and HIV-1 epitope variants (TCRdb year 2020). Regarding the study in general: In separate culture wells, T cells were stimulated with each of twenty-five peptides that represented autologous and known Gag and Nef epitope variants. An aliquot of 1M T cells was saved as an uncultured baseline condition, separate from the approximately 80 T cell cultures. T cells were enriched using the EasySep Human T Cell Enrichment Kit and were co-cultured with equal numbers of autologous T cell-negative cells serving as antigen-presenting cells. The epitopes tested were three Gag epitope families plus Nef HW9 and YT9. The cultures were grown for approximately 9 days in IMDM with gentamicin, and half of the media was changed on days 3 and 7 with IL-2, IL-7 and IL-15 added. A CMV, EBV and flu peptide pool, the Ebola AY9 epitope as negative control, and a no-peptide well were included as control conditions. Running each culture condition in triplicate, except for one peptide done in duplicate, gave a total of approximately 90 T cell cultures. Summary of the overall study and its limitations: Roughly five clonotypes recognized the Nef KF9 family and one clonotype recognized the HW9 family, while no responses to the TAALDMSHF plasma variant were seen. Roughly nine antigen-specific TCR beta clonotypes were identified, and about six of them appeared cross-reactive for autologous or known escape epitope variants. The assay could identify only TCR beta chains and pointed to proliferation in response to antigen, not to T cell function or cytokine profile.

According to the germline V gene, CDR1 reads SNHLY and CDR2 reads FYNNEI. Spanning cysteine to phenylalanine, the CDR3 consists of 13 amino acids. This entry keeps only the CDR3 DNA: 39 bases, framed from base 1. V is cut by 9 bases and J by 10 bases, and the space between the germline ends is 19 bases. Sequencing of TCR beta CDR3 regions was performed at survey depth on the immunoSEQ platform. The QIAamp DNA micro kit was used to extract genomic DNA from every cultured and uncultured CD8+ T cell population. From the authors' description of their analysis: Samples with fewer than 5,000 productive reads were excluded, which removed about 6% of the roughly 75 HIV peptide-stimulated cultures. A MANAFEST web app trimmed sequences to CDR3 and removed nonproductive sequences, CDR3s under 5 amino acids, and those not starting C or ending F/W. To count as antigen-specific, a clonotype had to be expanded in at least 2 of 3 replicates compared with the no-peptide control at FDR 0.01, and only within one epitope family. Specific clonotypes also needed at least fivefold higher frequency than in wells stimulated with peptides from other epitope families. The source is immuneACCESS, and TCRdb retained only in-frame sequences with V and J called. Part of the clones is not carried over; for the studies checked, unresolved V genes explain less than half of this, and the remainder is unexplained. That table supplies the V and J calls and clone size; D and trimming were determined from the DNA. This sample holds 4,000 to 6,000 clones; roughly 65% were observed only once. Clones ranked in the top ten supply 40% to 45% of the sample.

The EasySep Human CD8+ T Cell Enrichment Kit was used on day 10 to isolate CD8+ T cells from every culture. Material: cultured CD8+ T cells derived from PBMCs. Recombination linked TRBV2 to TRBJ2-1; tentative D gene TRBD2, with 5 bases matching. The receptor comes from a male donor with HIV. The nucleotide sequence is given as TGTGCCAGTCGGTCCCTGGACTCACCCGAGCAGTTCTTC. The resulting protein is CASRSLDSPEQFF.